This TCR beta chain originates from a study of T cells after yellow fever vaccination. Study-level background: It was SMART-Seq v4 Ultra Low Input that prepared the fractions with low cell numbers.

Study results and limitations: Once the booster was given, most primary-vaccination clones reappeared, at 95% to 97% for CD4 and approximately 88% for CD8.

The CDR3 totals 16 residues. CDR1 is SGHTA, CDR2 FQGNSA, per germline. V shed 5 bases, J shed 1 base, and the junction held 4 bases outside the gene matches. In making TCR cDNA, 5'RACE template switching added a universal primer site and UMIs to it. TCRdb re-analysed the 5' RACE reads in MiXCR, keeping a single row per CDR3 protein. The data hold 450,000 to 650,000 distinct CDR3 sequences, with roughly 13% observed a single time. Remarks on this clonotype: Antigen specificity is unknown.

Here the sequenced sample was PBMCs, taken on the day of the yellow fever booster vaccination. The gene calls are TRBV7-2 and TRBJ2-5; 13 positions agree with TRBD2. The source is a man aged 25 to 45 who received the YFV17D yellow fever vaccine. CDR3: CASSPGTSGTQETQYF. The CDR3 DNA reads TGTGCCAGCAGCCCAGGGACTAGCGGGACCCAAGAGACCCAGTACTTC.